The T cell receptor beta chain described here comes from a study of sequential checkpoint blockade in melanoma. The wider study: Patients were randomized 1:1 to nivolumab-then-ipilimumab or ipilimumab-then-nivolumab first-line. Both treatment sequences were followed by maintenance nivolumab.

Profiling relied on immunoSEQ multiplex PCR, and the TCRdb table lists in-frame clones only, not all of them. The repertoire holds approximately 10,000 clones, over 70% seen once, with about a sixth in the top ten. Treatment in this sample: randomized to nivolumab then ipilimumab (arm A) or the reverse (arm B). DNA-damaging chemotherapy had not been given to any patient beforehand. Live CD3+CD8+ CD19− CD56− cells were sorted from PBMCs. The germline gives CDR1 SEHNR, CDR2 FQNEAQ (reference sequence). The ends were cut back, 4 bases at V and 4 bases at J, with 5 bases in the middle. This CDR3 contains 11 residues.

Material: CD8+ T cells sorted from blood (inferred from file names), obtained from a patient given nivolumab and ipilimumab in sequence. This clonotype originated in a human donor with melanoma. The chain has TRBV7-9 and TRBJ2-7; D is undetermined. The CDR3 here is CASSSRYEQYF. The CDR3 DNA sequence: TGTGCCAGCAGCTCCCGTTACGAGCAGTACTTC.